The present TCR beta chain was sequenced within a study of early T cells in non-severe SARS-CoV-2 infection. Germline CDR1 reads DFQATT; CDR2 reads SNEGSKA (reference sequence). The CDR3 loop spans 13 amino acids. V dropped 4 bases and J dropped 1 base, with 9 bases sitting between them. This clonotype was counted at least ten times. As part of library construction, unique molecular identifiers were attached to individual cDNA molecules. MiXCR, run by TCRdb on the 5' RACE reads, gives a single entry per CDR3 protein. The sample lists roughly 35,000 distinct CDR3 sequences; more than 6% were seen once.

The chain has TRBV20-1 and TRBJ2-3, with D unresolved. This receptor was obtained from an adult who was a healthcare worker with PCR-confirmed SARS-CoV-2 infection or an uninfected control (not recorded which). Sequencing was performed on whole blood. Here the CDR3 DNA reads TGCAGTGCTATGGAATCTGGCACAGATACGCAGTATTTT. Amino acid sequence: CSAMESGTDTQYF.